This T cell receptor (beta chain) was obtained from a study of T-cell reconstitution after alpha-beta-depleted transplantation in children. Overall study results and limits: It was newly produced T cells that mostly accounted for T-cell counts and diversity one year after transplant. Expanded graft clones numbering several hundred reportedly gave rise to alpha-beta T cells about two months after transplant.

This clonotype turned up a few times. Its antigen is currently unknown. With V trimmed by 5 bases and J by 5 bases, 10 bases remained unmatched. Germline CDR1 and CDR2: SGHTA and FQGNSA. The CDR3 has 16 residues. Unique molecular identifiers were used in preparing the TCRbeta library. TCRdb called the PCR reads again in MiXCR, with one record for every CDR3 protein. The data contain hundreds of thousands of distinct CDR3 sequences, roughly a tenth of them seen just once; the ten biggest clones take up 2% to 2.5%. V gene TRBV7-2 combines with J gene TRBJ2-3, with 10 bases aligning to TRBD2. The source material was PBMCs, sampled before TCRalphabeta/CD19-depleted stem cell transplant. This clonotype was obtained from a child between 2 and 9 years old with inherited bone marrow failure, due to receive a stem cell transplant. CDR3 DNA sequence: TGTGCCAGCAGCCTACCGACTAGCGGGTGGGAAGATACGCAGTATTTT. As protein: CASSLPTSGWEDTQYF.